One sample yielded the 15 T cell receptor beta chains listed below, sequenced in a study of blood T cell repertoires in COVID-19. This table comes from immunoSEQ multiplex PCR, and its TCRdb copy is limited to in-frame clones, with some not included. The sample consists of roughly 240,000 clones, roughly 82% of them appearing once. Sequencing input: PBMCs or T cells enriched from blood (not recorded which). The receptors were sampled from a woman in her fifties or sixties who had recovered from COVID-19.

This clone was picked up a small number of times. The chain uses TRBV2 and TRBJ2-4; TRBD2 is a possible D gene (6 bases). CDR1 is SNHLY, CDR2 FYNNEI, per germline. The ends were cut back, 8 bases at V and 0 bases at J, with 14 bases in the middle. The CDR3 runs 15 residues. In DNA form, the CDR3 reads TGTGCCAGCCCCTGGTGGGACTTAGCCAAAAACATTCAGTACTTC. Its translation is CASPWWDLAKNIQYF.

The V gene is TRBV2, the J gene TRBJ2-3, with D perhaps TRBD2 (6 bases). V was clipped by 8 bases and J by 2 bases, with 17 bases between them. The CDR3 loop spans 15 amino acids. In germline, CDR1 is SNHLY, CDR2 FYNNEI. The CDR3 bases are TGTGCCAGCGTCCGACTAGGTAGTTTCACAGATACGCAGTATTTT. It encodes CASVRLGSFTDTQYF.

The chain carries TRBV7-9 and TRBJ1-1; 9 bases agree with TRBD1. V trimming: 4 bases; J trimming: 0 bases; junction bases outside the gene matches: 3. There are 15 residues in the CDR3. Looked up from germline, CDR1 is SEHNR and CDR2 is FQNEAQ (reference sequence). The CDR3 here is CASSSGQGLNTEAFF. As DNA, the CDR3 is TGTGCCAGCAGCTCGGGACAGGGACTGAACACTGAAGCTTTCTTT.

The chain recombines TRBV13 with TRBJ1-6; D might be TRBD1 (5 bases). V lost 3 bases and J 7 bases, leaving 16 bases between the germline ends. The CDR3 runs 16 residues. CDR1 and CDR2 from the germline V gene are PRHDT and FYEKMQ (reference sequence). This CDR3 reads CASSFGRGVGNSPLHF. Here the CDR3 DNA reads TGTGCCAGCAGCTTCGGGAGGGGAGTAGGAAATTCACCCCTCCACTTT.

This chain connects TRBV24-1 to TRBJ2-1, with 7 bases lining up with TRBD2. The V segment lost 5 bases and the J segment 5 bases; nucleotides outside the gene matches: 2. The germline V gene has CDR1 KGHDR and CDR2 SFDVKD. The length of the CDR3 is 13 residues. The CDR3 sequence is CATSARGDNEQFF. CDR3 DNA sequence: TGTGCCACCAGTGCCCGGGGGGACAATGAGCAGTTCTTC.

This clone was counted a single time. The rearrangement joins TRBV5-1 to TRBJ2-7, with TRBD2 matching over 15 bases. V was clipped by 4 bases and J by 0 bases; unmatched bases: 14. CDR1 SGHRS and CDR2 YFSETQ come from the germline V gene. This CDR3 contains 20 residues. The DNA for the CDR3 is TGCGCCAGCAGCCCGCCTTATGGGACTAGCGGGGGGTTAAGCTCCTACGAGCAGTACTTC. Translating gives CASSPPYGTSGGLSSYEQYF.

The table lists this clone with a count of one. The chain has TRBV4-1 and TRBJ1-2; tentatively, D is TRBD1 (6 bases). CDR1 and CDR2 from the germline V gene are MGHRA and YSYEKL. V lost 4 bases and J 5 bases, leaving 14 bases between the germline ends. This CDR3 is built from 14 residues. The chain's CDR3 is CASSPMGGAYGYTF. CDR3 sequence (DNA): TGCGCCAGCAGCCCCATGGGGGGGGCGTATGGCTACACCTTC.

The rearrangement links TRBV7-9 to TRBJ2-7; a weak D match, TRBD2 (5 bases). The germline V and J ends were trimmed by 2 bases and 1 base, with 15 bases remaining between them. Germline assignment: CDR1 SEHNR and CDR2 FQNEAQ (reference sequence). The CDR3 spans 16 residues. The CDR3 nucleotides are TGTGCCAGCAGCTTATATTTGGGAGTTGGGTCCTACGAGCAGTACTTC. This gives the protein CASSLYLGVGSYEQYF.

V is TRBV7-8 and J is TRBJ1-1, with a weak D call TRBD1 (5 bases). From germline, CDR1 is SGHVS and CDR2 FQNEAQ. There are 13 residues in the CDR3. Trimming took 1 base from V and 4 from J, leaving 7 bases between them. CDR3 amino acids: CASSLGGFTEAFF. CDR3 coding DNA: TGTGCCAGCAGCTTAGGGGGCTTCACTGAAGCTTTCTTT.

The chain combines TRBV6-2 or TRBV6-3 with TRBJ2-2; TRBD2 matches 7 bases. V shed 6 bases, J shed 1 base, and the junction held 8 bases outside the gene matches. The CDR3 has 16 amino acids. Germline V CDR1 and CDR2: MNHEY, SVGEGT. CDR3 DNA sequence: TGTGCCAGCAGCCCCCTTGGGGGGGGGAACACCGGGGAGCTGTTTTTT. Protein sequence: CASSPLGGGNTGELFF.

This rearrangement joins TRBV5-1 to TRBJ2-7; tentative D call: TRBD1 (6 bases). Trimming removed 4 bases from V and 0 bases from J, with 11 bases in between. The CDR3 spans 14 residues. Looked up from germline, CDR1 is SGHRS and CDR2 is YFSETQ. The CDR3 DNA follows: TGCGCCAGCAGCCCTAGGACAGCCTCCTACGAGCAGTACTTC. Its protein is CASSPRTASYEQYF.

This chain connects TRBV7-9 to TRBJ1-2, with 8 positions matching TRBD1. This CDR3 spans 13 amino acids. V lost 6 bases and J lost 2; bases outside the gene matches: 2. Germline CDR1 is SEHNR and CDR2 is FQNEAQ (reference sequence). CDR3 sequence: CASSGQGNYGYTF. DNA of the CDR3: TGTGCCAGCAGTGGACAGGGCAACTATGGCTACACCTTC.

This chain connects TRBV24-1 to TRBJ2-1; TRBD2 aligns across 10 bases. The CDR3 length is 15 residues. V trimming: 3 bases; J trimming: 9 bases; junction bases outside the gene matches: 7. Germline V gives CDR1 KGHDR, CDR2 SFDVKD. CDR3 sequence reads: CATSDVLAGVGEQFF. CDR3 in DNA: TGTGCCACCAGTGATGTTCTAGCGGGGGTCGGTGAGCAGTTCTTC.

In DNA form, the CDR3 reads TGTGCCAGCAGTTTAGGGACAGGGGGTAAAGAGACCCAGTACTTC. Translating it yields CASSLGTGGKETQYF. This chain connects TRBV28 to TRBJ2-5; 11 bases map to TRBD1. Germline values: CDR1 MDHEN, CDR2 SYDVKM. This CDR3 contains 15 residues. The ends lost 2 bases at V and 3 bases at J; junction bases unmatched: 2.

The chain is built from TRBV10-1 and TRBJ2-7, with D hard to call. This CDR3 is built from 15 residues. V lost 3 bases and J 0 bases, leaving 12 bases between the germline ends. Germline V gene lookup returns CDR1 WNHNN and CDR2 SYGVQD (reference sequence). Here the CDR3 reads CASSDRPGGSYEQYF. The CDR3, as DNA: TGCGCCAGCAGTGACCGGCCTGGCGGCTCCTACGAGCAGTACTTC.